This TCR beta chain was recovered during a study of T cells after yellow fever vaccination. In the study overall: In the case of low-cell-number fractions, SMART-Seq v4 Ultra Low Input was used for preparation.

V gave up 4 bases and J gave up 6 bases, with 11 bases separating them. Germline CDR1 reads SQVTM; CDR2 reads ANQGSEA. This CDR3 is built from 12 residues. Template switching by 5'RACE produced TCR cDNA, adding a universal primer site and UMIs. TCRdb redid the calling of the 5' RACE reads with MiXCR, one entry per CDR3 protein. The repertoire holds hundreds of thousands of distinct CDR3 sequences, about 19% seen once, with 15% to 20% in the top ten. This receptor was obtained from a man aged 18-30 years who received the YFV17D yellow fever vaccine. V is TRBV29-1 and J is TRBJ2-3; no clear D gene. The material was PBMCs, obtained before the yellow fever booster vaccination. CDR3 nucleotide sequence: TGCAGCGTTGGCCAGGAGAGGGATACGCAGTATTTT. Translated, it gives CSVGQERDTQYF.